This T cell receptor beta chain was sequenced during a study of OX40 agonist ivuxolimab in advanced cancers. Study background: Ivuxolimab, an agonistic anti-OX40 (CD134) antibody, was given to patients.

The timepoints at which blood was sampled were baseline, cycle 4 day 1, and cycle 7 day 1. Germline CDR1 reads SGHRS; CDR2 reads YFSETQ. V lost 4 bases, J lost 4 bases, and 10 bases stayed unmatched. CDR3 length equals 16 residues. The method was immunoSEQ multiplex PCR; TCRdb's version includes in-frame clones alone and lacks a portion of them. This table holds 45,000 to 55,000 clones, about 88% found once. This receptor was obtained from an adult with an advanced solid tumor such as melanoma, head and neck, liver or kidney cancer. The V call is TRBV5-1, the J call TRBJ2-2, with TRBD1 identical over 7 bases. The sequenced sample was CD4+ or CD8+ T cells sorted from blood, obtained in a trial of the OX40 agonist ivuxolimab. This CDR3 reads CASSPVTNRGTGELFF. In nucleotides, the CDR3 is TGCGCCAGCAGCCCAGTGACCAACAGGGGCACCGGGGAGCTGTTTTTT.